This entry is about one TCR beta chain. Its antigen remains unknown. MiXCR was run by TCRdb on the 5' RACE reads, yielding one entry per CDR3 protein. In the table there are 300,000 to 350,000 distinct CDR3 sequences, 3% to 4.5% of which are singletons. This sample is drawn from a study of T cells after yellow fever vaccination. Study-level results: Clonotypes shared by both compartments, CD4 and CD8, made up a small share. High-abundance clonotypes from the bulk population could contaminate FACS-sorted repertoires.

With 3 bases clipped from V and 6 bases from J, the junction kept 8 bases outside the gene matches. The CDR3 runs 14 residues. Germline V gene data show CDR1 as SGHRS and CDR2 as YFSETQ. The V gene is TRBV5-1, the J gene TRBJ1-2; TRBD1 matches 7 bases. This sequence was found in a man younger than 35 who received the YFV17D yellow fever vaccine. Sequenced here: PBMCs, sampled 5 days after the yellow fever booster vaccination. CDR3 sequence: CASSSGTALDGYTF. CDR3 DNA: TGCGCCAGCAGCTCCGGGACAGCCTTGGATGGCTACACCTTC.